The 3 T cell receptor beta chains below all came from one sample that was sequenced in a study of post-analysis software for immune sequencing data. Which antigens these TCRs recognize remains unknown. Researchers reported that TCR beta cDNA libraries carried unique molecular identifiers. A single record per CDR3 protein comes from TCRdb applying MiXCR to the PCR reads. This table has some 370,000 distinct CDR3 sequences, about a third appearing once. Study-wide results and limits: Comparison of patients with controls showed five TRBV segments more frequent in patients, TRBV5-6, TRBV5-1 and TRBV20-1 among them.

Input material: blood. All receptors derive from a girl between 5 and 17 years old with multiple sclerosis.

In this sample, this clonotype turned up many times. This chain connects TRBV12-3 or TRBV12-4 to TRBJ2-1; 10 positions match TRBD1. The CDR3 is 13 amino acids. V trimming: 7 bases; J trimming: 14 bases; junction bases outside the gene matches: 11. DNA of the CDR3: TGTGCCAGCACCCCCGACAGGGGGCGGAATAAGTTCTTC. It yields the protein CASTPDRGRNKFF.

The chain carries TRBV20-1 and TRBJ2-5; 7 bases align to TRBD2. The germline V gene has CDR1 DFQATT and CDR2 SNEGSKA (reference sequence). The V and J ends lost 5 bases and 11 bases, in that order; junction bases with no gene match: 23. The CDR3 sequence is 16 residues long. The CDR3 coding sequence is TGCAGTGCTCGACTAATTCCGGGGCAAAGGGCGGGGGAGCAGTACTTC. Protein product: CSARLIPGQRAGEQYF.

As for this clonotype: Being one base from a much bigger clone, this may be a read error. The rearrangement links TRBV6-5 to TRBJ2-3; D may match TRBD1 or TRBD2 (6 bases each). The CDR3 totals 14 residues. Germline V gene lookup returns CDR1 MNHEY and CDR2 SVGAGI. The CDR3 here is CASSTGAGTDTRYF. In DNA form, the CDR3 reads TGTGCCAGCAGCACGGGGGCAGGCACAGATACGCGGTATTTT.